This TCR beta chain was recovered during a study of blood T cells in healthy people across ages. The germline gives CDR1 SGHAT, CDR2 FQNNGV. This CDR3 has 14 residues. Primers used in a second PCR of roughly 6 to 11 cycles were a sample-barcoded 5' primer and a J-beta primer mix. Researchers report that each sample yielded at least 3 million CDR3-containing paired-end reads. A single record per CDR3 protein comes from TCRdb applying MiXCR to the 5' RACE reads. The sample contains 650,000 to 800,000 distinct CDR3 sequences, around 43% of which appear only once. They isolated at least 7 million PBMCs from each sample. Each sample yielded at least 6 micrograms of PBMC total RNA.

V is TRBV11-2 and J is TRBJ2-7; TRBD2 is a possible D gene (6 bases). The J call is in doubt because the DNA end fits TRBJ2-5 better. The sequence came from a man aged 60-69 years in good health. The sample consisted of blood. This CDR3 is CASSLAGIRETQYF. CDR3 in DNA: TGTGCCAGCAGCTTGGCGGGGATACGAGAGACCCAGTACTTC.